This T cell receptor (beta chain) came from a study of blood T cell repertoires in COVID-19. Study overall: Sites across the United States, Italy and Spain contributed samples from acute and convalescent COVID-19.

In the source study's methods: Reference gene primer amplification gave estimated nucleated cell counts. Using immunoSEQ multiplex PCR, the repertoire was profiled, and TCRdb retains in-frame clones only, with some absent. V and J calls and clone size are as listed in that table; D and trimming were resolved from the DNA. Found here are some 50,000 clones, around 83% of them singletons; the top ten hold over 4.5%. The germline CDR1 and CDR2 sequences are MNHEY and SVGEGT. V lost 2 bases to trimming and J lost 4 bases; unmatched junction nucleotides: 20. The CDR3 spans 20 residues. The sample was peripheral blood. The chain couples TRBV6-2 or TRBV6-3 to TRBJ2-7, with TRBD2 identical over 10 bases. This receptor was obtained from a man aged 35-49 years with active COVID-19. The CDR3 region is CASSYQGPLASGRQRYEQYF. The DNA of the CDR3 is TGTGCCAGCAGTTACCAAGGGCCATTGGCTAGCGGGAGACAAAGGTACGAGCAGTACTTC.